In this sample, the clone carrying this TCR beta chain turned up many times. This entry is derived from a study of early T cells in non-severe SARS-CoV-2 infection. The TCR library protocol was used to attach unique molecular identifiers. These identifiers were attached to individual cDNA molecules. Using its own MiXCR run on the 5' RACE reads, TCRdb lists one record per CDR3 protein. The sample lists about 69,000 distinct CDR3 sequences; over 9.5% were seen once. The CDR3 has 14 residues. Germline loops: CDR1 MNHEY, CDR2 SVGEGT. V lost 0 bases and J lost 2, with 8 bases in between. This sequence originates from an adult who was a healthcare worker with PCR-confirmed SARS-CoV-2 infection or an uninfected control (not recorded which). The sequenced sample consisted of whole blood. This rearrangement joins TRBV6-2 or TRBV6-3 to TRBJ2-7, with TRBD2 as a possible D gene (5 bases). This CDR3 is CASSYSRVTYEQYF. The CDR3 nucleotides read TGTGCCAGCAGTTACTCGAGGGTGACCTACGAGCAGTACTTC.